Following are 20 T cell receptor beta chains from one sample sequenced in a study of blood T cell repertoires in COVID-19. This table comes from immunoSEQ multiplex PCR, and its TCRdb copy is limited to in-frame clones, with some not included. The sample holds about 160,000 clones; around 86% are singletons and the top ten take roughly 13%. Sequenced material: peripheral blood. The receptors come from a man between 65 and 79 years old who had recovered from COVID-19.

The chain is built from TRBV10-3 and TRBJ1-1; 7 bases align to TRBD1. CDR1 is ENHRY, CDR2 SYGVKD, per germline. With V trimmed by 7 bases and J by 1 base, 3 bases remained unmatched. The CDR3 length is 13 residues. As DNA, the CDR3 is TGTGCCATCATGGGGACAGCGAACACTGAAGCTTTCTTT. It codes for CAIMGTANTEAFF.

This chain uses TRBV27 with TRBJ2-7, with TRBD1 matching over 9 bases. CDR1 is MNHEY and CDR2 is SMNVEV in the germline V gene (reference sequence). V trimming: 5 bases; J trimming: 4 bases; junction bases outside the gene matches: 6. This CDR3 comprises 14 residues. DNA for the CDR3: TGTGCCAGCAGTAGAGGACAGGGGCCATACGAGCAGTACTTC. Translating gives CASSRGQGPYEQYF.

This chain links TRBV9 with TRBJ1-1; weak D call: TRBD1 (5 bases). In germline, CDR1 is SGDLS, CDR2 YYNGEE. CDR3 length: 14 amino acids. V was clipped by 4 bases and J by 7 bases, with 17 bases between them. In nucleotides, the CDR3 is TGTGCCAGCAGCTGGGGGACTTTAAGAGGTGAAGCTTTCTTT. Translation gives CASSWGTLRGEAFF.

The rearrangement joins TRBV11-2 to TRBJ1-4; possible D gene TRBD1, 6 bases. The CDR3 is 13 amino acids. Trimming shortened V by 1 base and J by 8 bases, and 8 bases separated the two germline ends. Germline-derived CDR1 and CDR2 are SGHAT and FQNNGV. This CDR3 is CASSLAQGEKLFF. The CDR3 region has the DNA TGTGCCAGCAGCTTAGCGCAGGGGGAAAAACTGTTTTTT.

This sequence joins TRBV4-1 and TRBJ2-3; the D gene is possibly TRBD1 (5 bases). The CDR3 is 14 amino acids. CDR1 MGHRA and CDR2 YSYEKL come from the germline V gene. Deletions cut 4 bases from V and 3 bases from J, with 11 bases between. This chain's CDR3 is CASSPGFLTDTQYF. The CDR3 DNA follows: TGCGCCAGCAGCCCAGGGTTTCTGACAGATACGCAGTATTTT.

This sequence joins TRBV3-1 (or the pseudogene TRBV3-2) and TRBJ2-2; TRBD1 agrees at 8 bases. Unmatched junction bases numbered 3, after V lost 6 bases and J lost 0 bases. This CDR3 has 15 amino acids. In germline, CDR1 is LGHDT, CDR2 YNNKEL (reference sequence). CDR3 residues: CASRAGGPNTGELFF. CDR3 coding DNA: TGTGCCAGCAGAGCAGGGGGCCCGAACACCGGGGAGCTGTTTTTT.

This rearrangement joins TRBV4-1 to TRBJ1-1, with D unresolved. The CDR3 is 16 amino acids. V was cut by 0 bases and J by 0 bases, with 11 bases left in between. Germline V CDR1 and CDR2: MGHRA, YSYEKL. The CDR3 sequence: CASSQDPGSMNTEAFF. As DNA, the CDR3 is TGCGCCAGCAGCCAAGATCCGGGGTCCATGAACACTGAAGCTTTCTTT.

This chain connects TRBV6-4 to TRBJ2-2, with 7 bases matching TRBD1. After removal of 4 bases from V and 4 bases from J, the junction contained 0 bases not matched to a gene. Germline CDR1 and CDR2: MRHNA and SNTAGT. The CDR3 runs 13 residues. DNA of the CDR3: TGTGCCAGCAGTGGGACAGGCACCGGGGAGCTGTTTTTT. It translates to CASSGTGTGELFF.

The chain recombines TRBV7-9 with TRBJ2-2, with TRBD1 identical over 8 bases. The CDR3 runs to 17 residues. Germline CDR1 and CDR2: SEHNR and FQNEAQ (reference sequence). Trimming removed 8 bases from V and 2 bases from J; junction bases left unmatched: 13. Here the CDR3 reads CASAVRGRGTNTGELFF. In DNA form, the CDR3 reads TGTGCCAGCGCGGTCAGGGGGCGAGGGACAAACACCGGGGAGCTGTTTTTT.

The chain combines TRBV21-1 with TRBJ2-7; no check of the table's D call, TRBD2, against the DNA was made. TRBV21-1 is a listed pseudogene. CDR3 length: 17 amino acids. CDR3 in DNA: TGTGCCAGCAGCAAATTTAGAGGCCTCATGGGAGGTTACGAGCAGTACTTC. Protein: CASSKFRGLMGGYEQYF.

The CDR3 spells CASSSGTSATGELFF. For the CDR3, the DNA is TGTGCCAGCAGTTCCGGGACTAGCGCCACCGGGGAGCTGTTTTTT. V usage is TRBV27 and J usage is TRBJ2-2; 10 bases fit TRBD2. The trim removed 4 bases at V and 4 bases at J, leaving 3 bases unmatched. CDR3 length: 15 amino acids. Germline CDR1 and CDR2: MNHEY and SMNVEV (reference sequence).

This chain uses TRBV4-2 with TRBJ2-7, with TRBD2 as a possible D gene (6 bases). The V gene's germline CDR1 is LGHNA and CDR2 YNFKEQ. The CDR3 is 14 residues long. Trimming removed 2 bases at V and 5 bases at J, with 13 bases between. CDR3: CASSQLGSGNEQYF. CDR3 bases: TGTGCCAGCAGCCAACTCGGGAGCGGTAACGAGCAGTACTTC.

This chain uses TRBV29-1 with TRBJ2-5; TRBD2 might be the D (6 bases). Trimming took 6 bases from V and 0 from J, leaving 14 bases between them. The CDR3 consists of 14 residues. Germline values: CDR1 SQVTM, CDR2 ANQGSEA. CDR3 sequence (DNA): TGCAGCGTGCACCTCCCTAGCGACCAAGAGACCCAGTACTTC. Translating gives CSVHLPSDQETQYF.

This clone was recorded once. The chain couples TRBV27 to TRBJ2-3, with TRBD2 matching over 8 bases. V was clipped by 4 bases and J by 3 bases; unmatched bases: 9. Germline V gene lookup returns CDR1 MNHEY and CDR2 SMNVEV (reference sequence). This CDR3 has 16 residues. The CDR3 region has the DNA TGTGCCAGCAGTTCCCGGGGGACTAGTAGGACAGATACGCAGTATTTT. It encodes CASSSRGTSRTDTQYF.

The chain joins TRBV19 to TRBJ1-1; D is perhaps TRBD1 (6 bases). The CDR3 loop spans 14 amino acids. Per germline, CDR1 LNHDA and CDR2 SQIVND (reference sequence). V was clipped by 1 base and J by 14 bases, with 20 bases between them. CDR3 DNA sequence: TGTGCCAGTAGTATAGGAGTCGACGGCGGAACAGGGTTCTTT. Translated: CASSIGVDGGTGFF.

This chain uses TRBV18 with TRBJ1-4; 7 positions match TRBD1. CDR3 length: 17 residues. Trimming removed 3 bases from V and 7 bases from J; junction bases left unmatched: 14. Germline CDR1 reads KGHSH; CDR2 reads LQKENI. CDR3 amino acids: CASSPGQLGSIREKLFF. Written as DNA, the CDR3 is TGTGCCAGCTCACCGGGACAGTTGGGGTCAATTCGTGAAAAACTGTTTTTT. Full variable domain (rest looked up from reference TRBV18 and TRBJ1-4): NAGVMQNPRHLVRRRGQEARLRCSPMKGHSHVYWYRQLPEEGLKFMVYLQKENIIDESGMPKERFSAEFPKEGPSILRIQQVVRGDSAAYFCASSPGQLGSIREKLFFGSGTQLSVL.

In its sample, this clone was seen a few times. The rearrangement joins TRBV2 to TRBJ1-5; the D gene is possibly TRBD1 (5 bases). From germline, CDR1 is SNHLY and CDR2 FYNNEI. Trimming took 2 bases from V and 4 from J, leaving 12 bases between them. CDR3 length equals 15 residues. The CDR3 sequence: CASSEMATVNQPQHF. In DNA, the CDR3 is TGTGCCAGCAGTGAAATGGCGACAGTTAATCAGCCCCAGCATTTT.

The CDR3 DNA follows: TGTGCCAGCAGCCAAGAAGGCGGGAGAAGGAACACCGGGGAGCTGTTTTTT. Its protein product is CASSQEGGRRNTGELFF. The genes are TRBV3-1 (or the pseudogene TRBV3-2) and TRBJ2-2; 7 positions agree with TRBD2. V dropped 0 bases and J dropped 1; count of bases not matched to a gene: 5. Germline CDR1 reads LGHDT; CDR2 reads YNNKEL (reference sequence). CDR3 length: 17 amino acids.

J is TRBJ2-1 and V is TRBV29-1, with 13 bases that match TRBD2. Germline CDR1 is SQVTM and CDR2 is ANQGSEA. Trimming took 5 bases from V and 0 from J; bases not matched to a gene: 10. This CDR3 region has 18 residues. The CDR3 DNA is TGCAGCGTTTCCGGGACTAGCGGGATACGGAGCTCCTACAATGAGCAGTTCTTC. Encoded protein: CSVSGTSGIRSSYNEQFF.

This clone was observed once. Other DNA sequences in this specimen translate into the identical CDR3. This chain joins TRBV9 and TRBJ2-1, with 7 bases identical to TRBD2. The CDR3 has 14 residues. The junction had 4 bases not matched to a gene; V was cut back by 0 bases and J by 7 bases. Germline CDR1 is SGDLS and CDR2 is YYNGEE. CDR3 residues: CASSVGLAVNEQFF. The CDR3 DNA is TGTGCCAGCAGCGTAGGTCTAGCGGTTAATGAGCAGTTCTTC.